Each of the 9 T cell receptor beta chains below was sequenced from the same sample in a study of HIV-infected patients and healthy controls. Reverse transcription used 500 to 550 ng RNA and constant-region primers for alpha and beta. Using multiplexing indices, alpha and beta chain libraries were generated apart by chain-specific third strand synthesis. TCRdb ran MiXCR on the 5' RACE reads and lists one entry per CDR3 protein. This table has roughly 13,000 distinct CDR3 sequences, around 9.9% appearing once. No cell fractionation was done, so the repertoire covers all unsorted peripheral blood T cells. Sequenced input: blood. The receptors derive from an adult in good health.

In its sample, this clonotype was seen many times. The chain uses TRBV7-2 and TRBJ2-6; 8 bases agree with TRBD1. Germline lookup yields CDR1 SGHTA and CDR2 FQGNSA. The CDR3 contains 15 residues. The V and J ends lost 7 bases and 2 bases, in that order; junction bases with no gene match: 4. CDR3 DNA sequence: TGTGCCAGCACGGACAGGGCGACTGGGGCCAACGTCCTGACTTTC. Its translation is CASTDRATGANVLTF.

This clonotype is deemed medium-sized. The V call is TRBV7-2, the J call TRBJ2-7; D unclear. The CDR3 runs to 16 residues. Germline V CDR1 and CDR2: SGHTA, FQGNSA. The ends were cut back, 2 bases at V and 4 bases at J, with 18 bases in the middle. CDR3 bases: TGTGCCAGCAGCTTACGTTTAACTGAATTGAAGTACGAGCAGTACTTC. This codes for CASSLRLTELKYEQYF.

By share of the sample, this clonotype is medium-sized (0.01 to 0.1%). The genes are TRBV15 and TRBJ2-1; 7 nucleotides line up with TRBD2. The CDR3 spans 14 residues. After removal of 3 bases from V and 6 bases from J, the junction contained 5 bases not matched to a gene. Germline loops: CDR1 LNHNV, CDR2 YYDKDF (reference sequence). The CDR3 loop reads CATSSGLEVNEQFF. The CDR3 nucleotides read TGTGCCACCAGCAGCGGACTAGAGGTCAATGAGCAGTTCTTC.

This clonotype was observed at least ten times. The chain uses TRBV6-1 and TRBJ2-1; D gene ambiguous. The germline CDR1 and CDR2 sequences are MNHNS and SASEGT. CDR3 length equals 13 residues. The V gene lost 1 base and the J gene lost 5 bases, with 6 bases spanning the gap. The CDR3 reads CASSEELHNEQFF. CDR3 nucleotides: TGTGCCAGCAGTGAAGAGCTCCACAATGAGCAGTTCTTC.

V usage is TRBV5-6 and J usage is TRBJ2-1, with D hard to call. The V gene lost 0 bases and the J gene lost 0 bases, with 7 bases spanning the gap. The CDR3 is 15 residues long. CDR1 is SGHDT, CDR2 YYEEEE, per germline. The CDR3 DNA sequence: TGTGCCAGCAGCTTGGGGTCAAGCTCCTACAATGAGCAGTTCTTC. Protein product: CASSLGSSSYNEQFF.

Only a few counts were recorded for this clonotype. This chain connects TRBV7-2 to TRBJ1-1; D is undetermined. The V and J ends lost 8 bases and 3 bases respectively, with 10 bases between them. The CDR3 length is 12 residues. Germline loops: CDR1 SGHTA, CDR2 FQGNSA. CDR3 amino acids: CASLKEDTEAFF. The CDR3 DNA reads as TGTGCCAGCCTTAAGGAAGACACTGAAGCTTTCTTT.

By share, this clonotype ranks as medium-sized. The CDR3 sequence: CATSDLESSYNEQFF. CDR3 sequence (DNA): TGTGCCACCAGTGATCTGGAAAGCTCCTACAATGAGCAGTTCTTC. This rearrangement joins TRBV24-1 to TRBJ2-1, with unresolved D. Germline values: CDR1 KGHDR, CDR2 SFDVKD. V was cut by 3 bases and J by 0 bases, with 8 bases left in between. This CDR3 spans 15 amino acids.

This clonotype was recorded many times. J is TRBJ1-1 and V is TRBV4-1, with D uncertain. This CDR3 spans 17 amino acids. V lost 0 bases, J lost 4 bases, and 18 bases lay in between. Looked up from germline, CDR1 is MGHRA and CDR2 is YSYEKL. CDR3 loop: CASSQENKAIRRTEAFF. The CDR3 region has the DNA TGCGCCAGCAGCCAAGAGAACAAGGCGATTAGGCGCACTGAAGCTTTCTTT.

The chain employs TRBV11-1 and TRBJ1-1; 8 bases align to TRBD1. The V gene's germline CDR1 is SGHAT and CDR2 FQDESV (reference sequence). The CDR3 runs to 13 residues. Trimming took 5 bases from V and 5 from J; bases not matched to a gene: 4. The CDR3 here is CASSQGQGTEAFF. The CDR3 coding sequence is TGTGCCAGCAGCCAAGGACAGGGAACTGAAGCTTTCTTT.